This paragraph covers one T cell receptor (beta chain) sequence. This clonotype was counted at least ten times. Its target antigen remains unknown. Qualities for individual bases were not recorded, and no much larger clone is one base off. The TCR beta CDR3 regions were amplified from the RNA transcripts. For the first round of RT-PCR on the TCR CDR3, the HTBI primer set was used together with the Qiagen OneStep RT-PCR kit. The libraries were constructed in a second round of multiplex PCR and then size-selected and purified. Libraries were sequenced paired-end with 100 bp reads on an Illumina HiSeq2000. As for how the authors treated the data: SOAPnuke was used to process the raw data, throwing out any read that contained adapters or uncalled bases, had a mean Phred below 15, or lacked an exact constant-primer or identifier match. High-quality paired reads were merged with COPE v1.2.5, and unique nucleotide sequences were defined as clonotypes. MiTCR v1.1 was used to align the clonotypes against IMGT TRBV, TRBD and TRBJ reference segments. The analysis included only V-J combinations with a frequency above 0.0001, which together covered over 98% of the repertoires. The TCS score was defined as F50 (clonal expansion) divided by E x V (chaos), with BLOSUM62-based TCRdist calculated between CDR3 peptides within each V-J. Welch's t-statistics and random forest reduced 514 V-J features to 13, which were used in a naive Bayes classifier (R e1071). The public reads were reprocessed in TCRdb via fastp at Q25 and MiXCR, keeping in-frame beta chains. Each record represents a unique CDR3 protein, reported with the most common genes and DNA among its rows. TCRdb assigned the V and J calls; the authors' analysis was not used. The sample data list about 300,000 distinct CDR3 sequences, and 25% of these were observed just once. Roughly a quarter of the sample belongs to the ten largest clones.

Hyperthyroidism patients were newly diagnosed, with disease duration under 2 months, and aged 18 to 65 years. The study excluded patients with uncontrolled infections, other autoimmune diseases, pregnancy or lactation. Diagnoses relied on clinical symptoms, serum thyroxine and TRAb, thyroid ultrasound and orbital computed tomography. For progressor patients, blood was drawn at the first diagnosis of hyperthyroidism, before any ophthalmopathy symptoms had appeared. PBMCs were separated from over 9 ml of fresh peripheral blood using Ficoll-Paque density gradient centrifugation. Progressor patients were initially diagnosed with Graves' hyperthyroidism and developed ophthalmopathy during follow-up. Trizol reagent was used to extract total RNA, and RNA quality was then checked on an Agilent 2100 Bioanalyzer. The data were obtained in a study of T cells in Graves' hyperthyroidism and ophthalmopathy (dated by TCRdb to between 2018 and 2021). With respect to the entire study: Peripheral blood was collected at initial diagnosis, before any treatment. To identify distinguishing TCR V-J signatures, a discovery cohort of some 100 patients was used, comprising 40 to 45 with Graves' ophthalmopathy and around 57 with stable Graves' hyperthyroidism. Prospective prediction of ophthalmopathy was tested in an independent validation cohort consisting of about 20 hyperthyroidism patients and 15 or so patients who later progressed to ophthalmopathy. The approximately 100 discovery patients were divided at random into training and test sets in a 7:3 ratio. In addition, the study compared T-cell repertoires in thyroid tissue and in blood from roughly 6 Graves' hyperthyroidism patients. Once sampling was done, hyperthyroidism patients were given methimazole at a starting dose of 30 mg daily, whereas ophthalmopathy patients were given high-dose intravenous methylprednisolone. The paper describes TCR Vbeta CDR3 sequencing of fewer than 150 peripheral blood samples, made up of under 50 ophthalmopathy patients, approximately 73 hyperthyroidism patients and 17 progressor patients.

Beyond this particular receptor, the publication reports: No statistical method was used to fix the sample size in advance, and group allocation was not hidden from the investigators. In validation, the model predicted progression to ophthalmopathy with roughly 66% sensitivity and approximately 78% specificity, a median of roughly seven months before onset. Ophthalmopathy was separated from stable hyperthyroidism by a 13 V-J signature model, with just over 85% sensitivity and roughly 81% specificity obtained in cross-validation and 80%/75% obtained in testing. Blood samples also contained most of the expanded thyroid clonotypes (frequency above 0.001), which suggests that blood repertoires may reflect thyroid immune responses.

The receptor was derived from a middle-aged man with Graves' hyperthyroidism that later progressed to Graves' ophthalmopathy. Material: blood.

CDR3 region: CSAREPLDHGPKYF. Here is the DNA: TGCAGTGCTAGAGAGCCCCTTGATCATGGCCCCAAGTACTTC. This receptor chain uses TRBV20-1 and TRBJ2-5, with the D gene call left open. Per the germline V gene (reference sequence), DFQATT is the CDR1 and SNEGSKA is the CDR2. The V and J ends are trimmed by 0 bases and 12 bases, leaving 20 bases between them. Taken from cysteine to phenylalanine, the CDR3 has 14 residues. Only the CDR3 DNA stays, 42 bases, in frame from base 1.